These 18 T cell receptor beta chains were all obtained from the same sample, sequenced in a study of response to subunit inactivated influenza vaccine. One entry per CDR3 protein, called by TCRdb with MiXCR from the RT-PCR reads. Of 550,000 to 650,000 distinct CDR3 sequences listed, about an eighth were seen once; the top ten hold roughly 10%. The sequencing used PBMCs from blood, collected on the day of vaccination. The origin of the receptors is a man aged 45-65 years who received an inactivated influenza vaccine.

This clonotype came up many times. The V call is TRBV24-1, the J call TRBJ2-5, with a tentative D call TRBD2 (5 bases). The CDR3 has 17 residues. The V gene lost 5 bases and the J gene lost 2 bases, with 20 bases spanning the gap. Germline V gene lookup returns CDR1 KGHDR and CDR2 SFDVKD. The CDR3 nucleotides read TGTGCCACCAGTGCCCCTGAGGGATACGGGCCGCAAGAGACCCAGTACTTC. It is translated as CATSAPEGYGPQETQYF.

In this sample, this clonotype turned up many times. The V gene is TRBV6-2 or TRBV6-3, the J gene TRBJ1-1; D is undetermined. CDR3 length equals 11 residues. V was clipped by 7 bases and J by 6 bases, with 9 bases between them. Per the germline V gene, CDR1 is MNHEY and CDR2 is SVGEGT. The CDR3: CASTQWAEAFF. In nucleotides, the CDR3 is TGTGCCAGCACCCAGTGGGCTGAAGCTTTCTTT.

The genes are TRBV7-2 and TRBJ1-5; D gene uncertain. The CDR3 is 16 residues long. V lost 1 base and J 3 bases, leaving 13 bases between the germline ends. The germline CDR1 and CDR2 sequences are SGHTA and FQGNSA. The CDR3 loop reads CASSLGRTLSNQPQHF. The CDR3 DNA reads TGTGCCAGCAGCTTAGGTCGGACGCTATCCAATCAGCCCCAGCATTTT.

This clonotype turned up a few times. The V call is TRBV7-2, the J call TRBJ2-3, with D possibly called TRBD1 or TRBD2 (5 bases each). Trimming removed 4 bases at V and 1 base at J, with 15 bases between. In germline, CDR1 is SGHTA, CDR2 FQGNSA. The CDR3 totals 16 residues. The CDR3 loop is CASSSRRGAGTDTQYF. For the CDR3, the DNA is TGTGCCAGCAGCTCGCGGCGAGGGGCAGGCACAGATACGCAGTATTTT.

This rearrangement joins TRBV7-9 to TRBJ1-2; D call uncertain. V was shortened by 7 bases and J by 5 bases, with 20 bases between the two germline ends. Germline-derived CDR1 and CDR2 are SEHNR and FQNEAQ (reference sequence). CDR3 length: 15 residues. CDR3 sequence (DNA): TGTGCCAGCATCCATTCATCTGGGCAGGTGTATGGCTACACCTTC. It codes for CASIHSSGQVYGYTF.

This clonotype was seen ten or more times. The CDR3 region has the DNA TGCAGCGTTGAAGTTCGTTCGCCCTCCCCTCGCGGGGTGAAAGATACGCAGTATTTT. Its protein is CSVEVRSPSPRGVKDTQYF. V gene TRBV29-1 combines with J gene TRBJ2-3; a possible D gene is TRBD2 (6 bases). Germline loops: CDR1 SQVTM, CDR2 ANQGSEA. The CDR3 has 19 residues. Trimming removed 1 base at V and 5 bases at J, with 28 bases between.

This clonotype occurred a few times. The chain employs TRBV11-3 and TRBJ2-3, with D unclear. V was trimmed by 2 bases and J by 2 bases, leaving 11 bases between them. Germline V gene lookup returns CDR1 SGHNT and CDR2 YENEEA. CDR3 size: 15 residues. The CDR3 sequence: CASSLRGRNTDTQYF. The DNA of the CDR3 is TGTGCCAGCAGCTTAAGAGGACGGAACACAGATACGCAGTATTTT.

This clonotype was seen a handful of times. The genes are TRBV6-2 or TRBV6-3 and TRBJ2-1; TRBD2 matches at 9 bases. The CDR3 has 19 residues. V lost 7 bases and J lost 5; bases outside the gene matches: 21. Germline-derived CDR1 and CDR2 are MNHEY and SVGEGT. The CDR3 region is CASKSAGFVSSGMNNEQFF. As DNA, the CDR3 is TGTGCCAGCAAATCGGCGGGGTTTGTGTCTAGCGGGATGAACAATGAGCAGTTCTTC.

This clonotype came up many times. This CDR3 is CASSLGVGLGLGEQFF. For the CDR3, the DNA is TGTGCCAGCAGCTTGGGTGTGGGACTAGGTCTAGGTGAGCAGTTCTTC. The chain is built from TRBV7-9 and TRBJ2-1; the match to TRBD2 covers 8 bases. The CDR3 has 16 residues. Germline V gives CDR1 SEHNR, CDR2 FQNEAQ (reference sequence). V was clipped by 3 bases and J by 9 bases; unmatched bases: 13.

This clonotype has more than one count but fewer than ten. This chain connects TRBV12-3 or TRBV12-4 to TRBJ2-1; either TRBD1 or TRBD2 may fit D (5 bases each). The CDR3 consists of 16 residues. Trimming removed 3 bases from V and 4 bases from J, with 16 bases in between. The CDR3 DNA reads TGTGCCAGCAGTTTTGCTGGGGGAAGTATTTACAATGAGCAGTTCTTC. This codes for CASSFAGGSIYNEQFF.

The CDR3 loop is CASSRTSGSGELFF. CDR3 coding DNA: TGTGCCAGCAGCCGCACGTCGGGATCCGGGGAGCTGTTTTTT. The genes are TRBV4-2 and TRBJ2-2, with a possible D match to TRBD2 (5 bases). The CDR3 spans 14 residues. Germline-derived CDR1 and CDR2 are LGHNA and YNFKEQ. Trimming took 4 bases from V and 6 from J, leaving 12 bases between them.

The sample holds many counts of this clonotype. V usage is TRBV28 and J usage is TRBJ2-7; D is possibly TRBD2 (6 bases). The ends were cut back, 3 bases at V and 1 base at J, with 19 bases in the middle. CDR3 length: 17 residues. The germline CDR1 and CDR2 sequences are MDHEN and SYDVKM. CDR3 protein: CASSLFVRDSPSYEQYF. The CDR3 bases are TGTGCCAGCAGTTTGTTCGTTCGGGACTCTCCATCCTACGAGCAGTACTTC.

This clonotype was detected only a few times. The genes are TRBV5-1 and TRBJ2-7; the D gene is possibly TRBD2 (5 bases). V was cut by 0 bases and J by 4 bases, with 8 bases left in between. Per the germline V gene, CDR1 is SGHRS and CDR2 is YFSETQ. The CDR3 is 13 residues long. CDR3 nucleotides: TGCGCCAGCAGCTTGGGGGGAGAGTACGAGCAGTACTTC. Encoded protein: CASSLGGEYEQYF.

This clonotype was seen a few times. V and J are TRBV21-1 and TRBJ2-5; TRBD2 was called by the table and not checked on the DNA. TRBV21-1 is a recognized pseudogene. The CDR3 extends over 17 amino acids. CDR3 in amino acids: CASSKGVAGGDQETQYF. As DNA, the CDR3 is TGTGCCAGCAGCAAAGGAGTAGCGGGAGGTGACCAAGAGACCCAGTACTTC.

In this sample, this clonotype turned up many times. The rearrangement joins TRBV7-2 to TRBJ2-2; 7 positions agree with TRBD2. This CDR3 has 16 amino acids. The germline V gene has CDR1 SGHTA and CDR2 FQGNSA. The junction had 6 bases not matched to a gene; V was cut back by 5 bases and J by 0 bases. CDR3: CASSNRDYTNTGELFF. DNA of the CDR3: TGTGCCAGCAGCAACCGGGACTACACGAACACCGGGGAGCTGTTTTTT.

The rearrangement links TRBV2 to TRBJ1-2; D is unclear. The germline V gene has CDR1 SNHLY and CDR2 FYNNEI. The CDR3 has 11 residues. The CDR3 sequence is CAEITNYGYTF. CDR3 sequence (DNA): TGTGCTGAAATCACTAACTATGGCTACACCTTC.

The genes are TRBV29-1 and TRBJ2-2, with no clear D. The germline V gene has CDR1 SQVTM and CDR2 ANQGSEA. V lost 4 bases, J lost 6 bases, and 12 bases lay in between. The CDR3 has 13 amino acids. CDR3 sequence: CSVVLGNAGELFF. DNA for the CDR3: TGCAGCGTTGTGTTGGGGAATGCCGGGGAGCTGTTTTTT.

The CDR3 sequence: CAISGANNQPQHF. The CDR3 DNA is TGTGCCATCAGTGGGGCCAACAATCAGCCCCAGCATTTT. This chain uses TRBV10-3 with TRBJ1-5; D not resolved. This CDR3 spans 13 amino acids. The germline V and J ends were trimmed by 4 bases and 3 bases, with 7 bases remaining between them. Germline-derived CDR1 and CDR2 are ENHRY and SYGVKD.